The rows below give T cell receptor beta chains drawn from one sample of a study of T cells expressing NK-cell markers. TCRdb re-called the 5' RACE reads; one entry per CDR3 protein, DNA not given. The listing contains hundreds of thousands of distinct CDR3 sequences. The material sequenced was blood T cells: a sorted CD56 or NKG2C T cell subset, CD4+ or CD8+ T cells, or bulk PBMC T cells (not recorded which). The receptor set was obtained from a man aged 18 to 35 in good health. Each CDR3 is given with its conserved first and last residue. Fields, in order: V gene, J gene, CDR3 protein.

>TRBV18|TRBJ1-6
CASSPTGDNSPLHF
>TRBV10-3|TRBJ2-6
CAISGDRGAISGANVLTF
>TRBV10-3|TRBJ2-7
CAITGGRVHEQYF
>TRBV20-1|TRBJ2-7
CSARDRSGLAGDEQYF
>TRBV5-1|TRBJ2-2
CATARLAMTSGTGELFF
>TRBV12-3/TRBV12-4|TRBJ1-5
CASSPLGGRQPQHF
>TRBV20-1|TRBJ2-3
CSARDSGTTSTDTQYF
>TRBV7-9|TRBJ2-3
CASSPPPMVSYRSQYF
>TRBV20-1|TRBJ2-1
CSLAGSLNEQFF
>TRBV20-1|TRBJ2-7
CSAQRQGANEQYF
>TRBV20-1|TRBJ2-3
CSAPPSGTSTIYTDTQYF
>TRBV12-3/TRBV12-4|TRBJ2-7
CASSSTTVTLYEQYF
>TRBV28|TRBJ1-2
CATPPETGNYGYTF
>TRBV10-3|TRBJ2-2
CAISPGTFTGELFF
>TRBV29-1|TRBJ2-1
CSVTGGANEQFF
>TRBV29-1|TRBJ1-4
CSVEELGVNGPNWIEKLFF
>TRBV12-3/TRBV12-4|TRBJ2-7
CASSLGGNIPYEQYF
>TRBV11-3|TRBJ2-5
CASSLVTGASLGETQYF
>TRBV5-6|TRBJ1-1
CASSHYSGTGNTEAFF
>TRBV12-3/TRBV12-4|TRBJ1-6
CASSPSVDRGRRGTLHF
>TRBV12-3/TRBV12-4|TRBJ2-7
CASSVQGTSQSEQYF
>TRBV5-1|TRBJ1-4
CASGLGDEKLFF
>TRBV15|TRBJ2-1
CATSREPSGSSYNEQFF
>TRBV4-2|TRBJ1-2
CASSQGDRFTNYGYTF
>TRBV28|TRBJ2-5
CASSERDRGIQETQYF
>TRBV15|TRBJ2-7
CATSRGASGYKGEQYF
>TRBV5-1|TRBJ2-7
CASSPDDRNNEQYF
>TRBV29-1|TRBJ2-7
CSVNSAEGEQYF
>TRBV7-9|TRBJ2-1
CASSSRGRGPSYNEQFF
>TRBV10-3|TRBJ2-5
CAISESGLAQETQYF
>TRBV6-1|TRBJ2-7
CASSPITSGIYEQYF
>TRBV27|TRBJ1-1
CANHRGTPEAFF
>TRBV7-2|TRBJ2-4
CASSLRLEQLGNIQYF
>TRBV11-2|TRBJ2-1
CASSNGTLAGGNYNEQFF
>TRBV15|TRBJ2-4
CATSRDGGLAKNIQYF
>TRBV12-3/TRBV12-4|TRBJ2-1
CASSSGMPNFTYNEQFF
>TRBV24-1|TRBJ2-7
CATSDFKDGPGEQYF
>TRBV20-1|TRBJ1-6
CSVGRENSPLHF
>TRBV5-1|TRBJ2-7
CASSLDPGLNSYEQYF
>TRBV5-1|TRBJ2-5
CASSSSSPQAQETQYF
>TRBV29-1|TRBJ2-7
CSVEDRGGYEQYF
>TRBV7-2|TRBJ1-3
CASSLAQVTSGNTIYF
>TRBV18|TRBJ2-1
CASSREYRGNEQFF
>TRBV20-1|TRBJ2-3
CSASLGLAGPDTQYF
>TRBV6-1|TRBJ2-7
CASSVQGSSYEQYF
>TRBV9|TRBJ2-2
CASSVERLTGELFF
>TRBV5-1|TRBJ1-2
CASSAYRGTYGYTF
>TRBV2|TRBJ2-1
CASTVGQGFGEQFF
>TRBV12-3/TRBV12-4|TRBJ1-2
CASSRQGADGGYTF
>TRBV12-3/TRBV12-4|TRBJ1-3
CASSPAPLDSGNTIYF
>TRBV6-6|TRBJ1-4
CASSNDSHEKLFF
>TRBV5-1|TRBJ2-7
CASSPGGSWDEQYF
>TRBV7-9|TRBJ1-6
CASSLHRTGSNSPLHF
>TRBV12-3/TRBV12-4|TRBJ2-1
CASRSGLKPGHEQFF
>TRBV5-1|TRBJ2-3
CASSLEAVRTDTQYF